A selection of T cell receptor beta chains follows, all from one sample in a study of cytomegalovirus exposure and HLA in healthy donors. Generated by immunoSEQ multiplex PCR, the TCRdb table keeps only in-frame clones and is missing some. The sample has 130,000 or so clones, 65% to 80% seen once. Sequencing was performed on PBMCs. All receptors derive from a woman aged 40 to 50 in good health and CMV-seropositive. Each CDR3 is given with its conserved first and last residue. Each record gives: V gene, clone size, J gene, CDR3 protein. Clone size appears in some rows only: once, few, many, or a class for an expanded clone.

>TRBV20-1|-|TRBJ1-4
CSAKLNEKLFF
>TRBV28|-|TRBJ2-1
CASSTNTPRLAGHYNEQFF
>TRBV30|-|TRBJ2-1
CAWSAGLAVNEQFF
>TRBV4-3|-|TRBJ2-7
CASSQDTPSGSVSYEQYF
>TRBV4-1|few|TRBJ2-1
CASSQVRGGSYNEQFF
>TRBV5-4|few|TRBJ2-3
CASSLETSTDTQYF
>TRBV2|-|TRBJ2-7
CASGGEALGSYEQYF
>TRBV2|-|TRBJ2-3
CASSVNGQGLNTQYF
>TRBV11-3|few|TRBJ2-7
CASSPSGLAGDEQYF
>TRBV7-3|-|TRBJ2-2
CASSLKAGTGELFF
>TRBV19|-|TRBJ1-1
CASSITGIEAFF
>TRBV2|-|TRBJ1-2
CASSVLENYGYTF
>TRBV27|-|TRBJ1-2
CASRDSGSNYGYTF
>TRBV9|-|TRBJ2-5
CASGAGAGGETQYF
>TRBV27|few|TRBJ2-7
CASSLGTSGTYEQYF
>TRBV30|-|TRBJ1-1
CAWSPKGPYTEAFF
>TRBV19|-|TRBJ2-1
CASVGGGLDNEQFF
>TRBV15|-|TRBJ1-1
CATSRDRTGSNTEAFF
>TRBV29-1|once|TRBJ1-1
CSFLQGATGTEAFF
>TRBV4-3|-|TRBJ2-7
CASSQVTSGSYEQYF
>TRBV27|few|TRBJ2-7
CASSWGVGAGLSEQYF
>TRBV18|once|TRBJ1-6
CATGRGSNSPLHF
>TRBV6-5|-|TRBJ2-7
CASSPLGRRYEQYF
>TRBV7-9|once|TRBJ1-1
CASSLHRVMNTEAFF
>TRBV5-1|-|TRBJ1-1
CASSGQGALTEAFF
>TRBV30|-|TRBJ1-1
CAWSRGRTEAFF
>TRBV9|-|TRBJ1-1
CASSTEEGDTEAFF
>TRBV15|-|TRBJ2-3
CATSVGLTSTDTQYF
>TRBV30|-|TRBJ1-1
CAWSVHRGRAEAFF
>TRBV4-3|few|TRBJ2-3
CASSQGGGDTQYF
>TRBV18|-|TRBJ2-1
CASSPPTGGQFF
>TRBV18|-|TRBJ1-1
CASSEQTNTEAFF
>TRBV19|-|TRBJ2-7
CASRQGQAPYEQYF
>TRBV23-1|-|TRBJ2-3
CASSENSDRTDTQYF
>TRBV11-2|few|TRBJ2-7
CASSFSGGAQSSYEQYF